This T cell receptor beta chain was identified in a study of PD-1 and CTLA-4 blockade in melanoma. Generated by immunoSEQ multiplex PCR, the TCRdb table keeps only in-frame clones and is missing some. The profile shows roughly 30,000 clones, 88% of them singletons. This receptor was obtained from a human donor with melanoma. The input for sequencing was CD8+ T cells from peripheral blood, taken from a patient given anti-PD-1 treatment.

The CDR3 region is CASSYSSGQPQHF. CDR3 DNA: TGTGCCAGCAGTTACTCGAGCGGCCAGCCCCAGCATTTT. The rearrangement joins TRBV6-5 to TRBJ1-5, with D uncertain. The V gene lost 0 bases and the J gene lost 7 bases, with 7 bases spanning the gap. Germline loops: CDR1 MNHEY, CDR2 SVGAGI. The CDR3 covers 13 residues.